The 14 T cell receptor beta chains listed next were all sequenced from one sample in a study of blood T cell repertoires in COVID-19. Sequencing used immunoSEQ multiplex PCR; TCRdb keeps in-frame clones, though not all of them. In the table there are 99,000 or so clones, roughly 80% of which are singletons. The sample consisted of peripheral blood. These TCRs come from a woman in her 70s with acute or convalescent COVID-19.

This clone was found once. Other DNA sequences in the sample encode the same CDR3. The chain uses TRBV29-1 and TRBJ2-7; TRBD1 agrees at 9 bases. V shed 7 bases and J 3 bases; nucleotides not matched to a gene: 4. The CDR3 totals 12 residues. Germline values: CDR1 SQVTM, CDR2 ANQGSEA. The CDR3: CSAGTGLYEQYF. As DNA, the CDR3 is TGCAGCGCAGGGACAGGGCTCTACGAGCAGTACTTC.

The J gene is TRBJ2-7, the V gene TRBV24-1; possibly TRBD2 for D (6 bases). Germline loops: CDR1 KGHDR, CDR2 SFDVKD. V lost 8 bases and J lost 7, with 17 bases in between. The CDR3 loop spans 13 amino acids. DNA of the CDR3: TGTGCCACCAATCATCCGGGGGACTGGGAGCAGTACTTC. Amino acid sequence: CATNHPGDWEQYF.

This rearrangement joins TRBV28 to TRBJ1-5, with a tentative D call TRBD1 (5 bases). Germline loops: CDR1 MDHEN, CDR2 SYDVKM. V dropped 6 bases and J dropped 3 bases, with 30 bases sitting between them. This CDR3 contains 20 residues. This chain's CDR3 is CASSPPQYRDSMNLNQPQHF. The DNA of the CDR3 is TGTGCCAGCAGCCCCCCTCAGTATCGCGACAGTATGAATCTCAATCAGCCCCAGCATTTT. The variable domain in full, completed from reference TRBV28 and TRBJ1-5, reads DVKVTQSSRYLVKRTGEKVFLECVQDMDHENMFWYRQDPGLGLRLIYFSYDVKMKEKGDIPEGYSVSREKKERFSLILESASTNQTSMYLCASSPPQYRDSMNLNQPQHFGDGTRLSIL.

The chain combines TRBV7-9 with TRBJ2-2; 8 nucleotides agree with TRBD1. The CDR3 spans 14 residues. From germline, CDR1 is SEHNR and CDR2 FQNEAQ (reference sequence). V was clipped by 4 bases and J by 5 bases; unmatched bases: 3. The CDR3 nucleotides are TGTGCCAGCAGCTCGCGACAGGGGACCGGGGAGCTGTTTTTT. This sequence encodes CASSSRQGTGELFF.

This chain uses TRBV2 with TRBJ1-1, with TRBD1 identical over 11 bases. The V gene's germline CDR1 is SNHLY and CDR2 FYNNEI. The V and J ends lost 8 bases and 4 bases, in that order; junction bases with no gene match: 0. CDR3 length: 12 residues. CDR3 residues: CASGTGGTEAFF. The CDR3, as DNA: TGTGCCAGCGGGACAGGGGGCACTGAAGCTTTCTTT.

This clone appeared a single time. The chain uses TRBV7-9 and TRBJ2-3, with TRBD2 identical over 13 bases. Germline-derived CDR1 and CDR2 are SEHNR and FQNEAQ (reference sequence). The CDR3 is 16 amino acids. With V trimmed by 5 bases and J by 2 bases, 4 bases remained unmatched. The CDR3 DNA is TGTGCCAGCAGCCTGACTAGCGGGAGGCCCACAGATACGCAGTATTTT. This translates into CASSLTSGRPTDTQYF.

V gene TRBV29-1 combines with J gene TRBJ1-2; possibly TRBD1 for D (5 bases). Per germline, CDR1 SQVTM and CDR2 ANQGSEA. This CDR3 has 13 amino acids. V shed 4 bases and J shed 2 bases, with 11 bases lying between them. The CDR3 loop is CSVATGKNYGYTF. The CDR3 DNA sequence: TGCAGCGTTGCTACAGGAAAAAACTATGGCTACACCTTC.

This rearrangement joins TRBV6-5 to TRBJ1-2, with a possible D match to TRBD1 (5 bases). The CDR3 totals 13 residues. CDR1 MNHEY and CDR2 SVGAGI come from the germline V gene. With 8 bases removed from V and 0 bases from J, the gap between germline ends came to 10 bases. The CDR3 here is CASRPTANYGYTF. CDR3 nucleotides: TGTGCCAGCCGACCGACAGCTAACTATGGCTACACCTTC.

This rearrangement joins TRBV6-2 or TRBV6-3 to TRBJ1-6; 7 bases agree with TRBD1. Trimming at V came to 4 bases and at J to 7 bases, leaving 7 bases not matched to a gene. This CDR3 has 15 amino acids. The germline gives CDR1 MNHEY, CDR2 SVGEGT. CDR3 coding DNA: TGTGCCAGCAGTTGGTTCGACAGGGCGAATTCACCCCTCCACTTT. It encodes CASSWFDRANSPLHF.

V gene TRBV19 combines with J gene TRBJ1-1; D unclear. Germline V gives CDR1 LNHDA, CDR2 SQIVND (reference sequence). The V and J ends lost 2 bases and 5 bases respectively, with 12 bases between them. The CDR3 loop spans 14 amino acids. The CDR3, as DNA: TGTGCCAGTAGTATACCCGGGGTAAAGACTGAAGCTTTCTTT. It codes for CASSIPGVKTEAFF.

The V gene is TRBV18, the J gene TRBJ1-1; D not resolved. Germline V gene lookup returns CDR1 KGHSH and CDR2 LQKENI. The CDR3 has 15 residues. Trimming pared 0 bases from V and 1 base from J, leaving 9 bases between. CDR3 sequence: CASSPPNPGNTEAFF. The CDR3 bases are TGTGCCAGCTCACCACCGAATCCAGGGAACACTGAAGCTTTCTTT.

The rearrangement links TRBV29-1 to TRBJ2-3, with 13 bases that match TRBD2. Losses at the gene ends were 3 bases for V and 3 bases for J; bases not matched to a gene: 0. Germline V gives CDR1 SQVTM, CDR2 ANQGSEA. The CDR3 has 14 amino acids. CDR3 loop: CSVEGLAGTDTQYF. In DNA, the CDR3 is TGCAGCGTTGAGGGACTAGCGGGGACAGATACGCAGTATTTT.

This chain joins TRBV18 and TRBJ2-1; 13 bases agree with TRBD2. The junction had 6 bases not matched to a gene; V was cut back by 1 base and J by 9 bases. Germline lookup yields CDR1 KGHSH and CDR2 LQKENI. The CDR3 has 16 residues. Here the CDR3 reads CASSPRQLAGGGEQFF. The CDR3 DNA is TGTGCCAGCTCACCACGGCAACTAGCGGGAGGGGGTGAGCAGTTCTTC.

This clone was counted a single time. The chain is built from TRBV7-2 and TRBJ2-5; 11 bases align to TRBD2. J was trimmed by 1 base and V by 1 base; bases with no gene match: 8. CDR1 SGHTA and CDR2 FQGNSA come from the germline V gene. The CDR3 length is 18 residues. The CDR3 sequence is CASSLVLSSGGSQETQYF. The CDR3 DNA follows: TGTGCCAGCAGCTTAGTATTGTCTAGCGGGGGGAGCCAAGAGACCCAGTACTTC.